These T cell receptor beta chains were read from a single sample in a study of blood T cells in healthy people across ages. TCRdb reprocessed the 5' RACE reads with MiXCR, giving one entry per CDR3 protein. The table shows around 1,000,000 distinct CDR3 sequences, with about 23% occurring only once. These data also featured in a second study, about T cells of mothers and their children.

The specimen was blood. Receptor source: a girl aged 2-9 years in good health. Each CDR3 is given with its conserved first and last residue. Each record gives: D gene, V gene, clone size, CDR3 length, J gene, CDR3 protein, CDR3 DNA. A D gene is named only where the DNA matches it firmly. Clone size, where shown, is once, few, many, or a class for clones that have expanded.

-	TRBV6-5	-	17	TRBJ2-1	CASSSNPLGISYNEQFF	TGTGCCAGCAGTTCCAACCCACTAGGAATCTCCTACAATGAGCAGTTCTTC
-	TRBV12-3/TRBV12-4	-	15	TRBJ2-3	CASSLGRGATDTQYF	TGTGCCAGCAGTTTGGGTCGGGGGGCGACAGATACGCAGTATTTT
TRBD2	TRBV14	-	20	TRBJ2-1	CASSQEYKLAGVLGYNEQFF	TGTGCCAGCAGCCAAGAATATAAGCTAGCGGGAGTATTAGGATACAATGAGCAGTTCTTC
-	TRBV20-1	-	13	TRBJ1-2	CSAWEGGVYGYTF	TGCAGTGCTTGGGAGGGGGGAGTTTATGGCTACACCTTC
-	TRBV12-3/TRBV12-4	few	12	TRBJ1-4	CASSSSSEKLFF	TGTGCCAGCAGCTCGTCTTCCGAAAAACTGTTTTTT
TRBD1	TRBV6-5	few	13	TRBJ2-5	CASSPQGKETQYF	TGTGCCAGCAGCCCACAGGGGAAGGAGACCCAGTACTTC
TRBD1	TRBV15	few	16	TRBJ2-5	CATSRDPTGLIETQYF	TGTGCCACCAGCAGAGACCCGACAGGGTTGATAGAGACCCAGTACTTC
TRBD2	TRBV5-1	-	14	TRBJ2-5	CASSSSGKPETQYF	TGCGCCAGCAGCTCAAGCGGGAAGCCAGAGACCCAGTACTTC
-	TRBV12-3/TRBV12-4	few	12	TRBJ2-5	CASMGLKETQYF	TGTGCCAGCATGGGGTTGAAGGAGACCCAGTACTTC
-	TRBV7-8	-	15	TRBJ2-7	CASSLDQGPSYEQYF	TGTGCCAGCAGCTTAGACCAGGGGCCCTCCTACGAGCAGTACTTC
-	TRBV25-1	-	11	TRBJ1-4	CASLKGEKLFF	TGTGCCAGCCTAAAGGGTGAAAAACTGTTTTTT
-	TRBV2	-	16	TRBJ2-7	CASSEGSLGEVYEQYF	TGTGCCAGCAGTGAGGGGTCCCTGGGGGAAGTCTACGAGCAGTACTTC
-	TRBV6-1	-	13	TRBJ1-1	CASSVNRDTEAFF	TGTGCCAGCAGTGTGAACAGGGACACTGAAGCTTTCTTT
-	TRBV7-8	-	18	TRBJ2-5	CASSQTGAYPGPYETQYF	TGTGCCAGCAGCCAGACGGGGGCCTACCCCGGCCCTTACGAGACCCAGTACTTC
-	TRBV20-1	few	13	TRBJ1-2	CSAREGTKFGYTF	TGCAGTGCTAGAGAGGGGACAAAGTTTGGCTACACCTTC
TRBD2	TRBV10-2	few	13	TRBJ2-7	CASSDGGAHEQYF	TGCGCCAGCAGTGACGGGGGGGCCCACGAGCAGTACTTC
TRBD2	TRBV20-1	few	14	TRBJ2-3	CSARSGRATDTQYF	TGCAGTGCCAGAAGCGGGAGGGCCACAGATACGCAGTATTTT
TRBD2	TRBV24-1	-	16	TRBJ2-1	CATSDWTSGSYNEQFF	TGTGCCACCAGTGACTGGACTAGCGGCTCCTACAATGAGCAGTTCTTC
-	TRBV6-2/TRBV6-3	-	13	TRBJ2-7	CASSYSNLNEQYF	TGTGCCAGCAGTTACTCGAACCTGAACGAGCAGTACTTC
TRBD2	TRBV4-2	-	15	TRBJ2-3	CASNLLAGGTDTQYF	TGTGCCAGCAACCTACTAGCGGGGGGCACAGATACGCAGTATTTT
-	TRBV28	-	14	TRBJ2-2	CASSLAGRTGELFF	TGTGCCAGCAGTTTAGCGGGACGCACCGGGGAGCTGTTTTTT
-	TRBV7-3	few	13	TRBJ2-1	CASGTGRYNEQFF	TGTGCCAGCGGCACGGGACGGTACAATGAGCAGTTCTTC
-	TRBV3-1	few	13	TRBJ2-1	CASSQDPRTEQFF	TGTGCCAGCAGCCAAGATCCTAGGACTGAGCAGTTCTTC
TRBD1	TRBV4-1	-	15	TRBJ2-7	CASSQVDRTSDMQYF	TGCGCCAGCAGCCAAGTGGACAGGACAAGTGATATGCAGTACTTC
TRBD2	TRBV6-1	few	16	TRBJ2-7	CASMRDLSGIVYEQYF	TGTGCCAGCATGAGAGACCTAAGCGGGATCGTATACGAGCAGTACTTC
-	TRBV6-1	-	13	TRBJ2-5	CASRYQGEETQYF	TGTGCCAGCAGATACCAAGGTGAAGAGACCCAGTACTTC
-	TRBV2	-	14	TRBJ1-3	CASSEQFFGNTIYF	TGTGCCAGCAGTGAACAATTCTTCGGAAACACCATATATTTT
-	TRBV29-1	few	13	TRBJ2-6	CSARDGGANVLTF	TGCAGCGCTAGGGATGGTGGGGCCAACGTCCTGACTTTC
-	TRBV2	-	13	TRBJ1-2	CASPPQGWNGYTF	TGTGCCAGCCCTCCCCAGGGGTGGAATGGCTACACCTTC
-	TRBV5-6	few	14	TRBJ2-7	CASSFSVSSYEQYF	TGTGCCAGCAGCTTTTCAGTGAGCTCCTACGAGCAGTACTTC
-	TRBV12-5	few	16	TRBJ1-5	CASGLVTFGGNQPQHF	TGTGCTAGTGGTTTGGTTACGTTCGGGGGCAATCAGCCCCAGCATTTT
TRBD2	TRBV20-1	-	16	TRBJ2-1	CSARDWGGSRFNEQFF	TGCAGTGCTAGAGATTGGGGGGGGAGCAGATTTAATGAGCAGTTCTTC
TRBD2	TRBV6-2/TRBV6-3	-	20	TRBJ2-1	CASSPLLAGGAPSGDNEQFF	TGTGCCAGCAGTCCTCTATTAGCGGGAGGGGCACCGTCTGGCGACAATGAGCAGTTCTTC
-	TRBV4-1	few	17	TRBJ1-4	CASSQVGFGGANEKLFF	TGCGCCAGCAGCCAAGTCGGTTTCGGTGGGGCTAATGAAAAACTGTTTTTT
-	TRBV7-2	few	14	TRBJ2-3	CASSLPRIVDTQYF	TGTGCCAGCAGCCTACCCCGGATTGTCGATACGCAGTATTTT
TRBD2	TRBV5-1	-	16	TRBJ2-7	CVSSRGSGGSSYEQYF	TGCGTCAGCAGCCGCGGGAGCGGGGGGAGCTCCTACGAGCAGTACTTC
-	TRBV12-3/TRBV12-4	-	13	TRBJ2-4	CASSAGLPPIQYF	TGTGCCAGCAGTGCAGGTCTGCCCCCGATTCAGTACTTC
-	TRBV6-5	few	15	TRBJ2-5	CASSYSQGVGETQYF	TGTGCCAGCAGTTACTCGCAGGGAGTAGGGGAGACCCAGTACTTC
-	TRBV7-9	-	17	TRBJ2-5	CASSSLTGTGKRETQYF	TGTGCCAGCAGCTCCCTAACAGGGACCGGGAAGAGAGAGACCCAGTACTTC
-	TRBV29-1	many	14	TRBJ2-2	CSVVAGGLTGELFF	TGCAGCGTTGTGGCAGGGGGACTCACCGGGGAGCTGTTTTTT
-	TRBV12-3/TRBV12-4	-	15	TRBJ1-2	CASRLTLTNPYGYTF	TGTGCCAGCAGACTTACACTGACGAACCCTTATGGCTACACCTTC
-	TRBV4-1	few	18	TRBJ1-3	CASSQDQRAEISGNTIYF	TGCGCCAGCAGCCAAGATCAGCGGGCGGAGATCTCTGGAAACACCATATATTTT
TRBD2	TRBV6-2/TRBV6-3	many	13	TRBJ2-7	CASSYGLAYEQYF	TGTGCCAGCAGTTATGGACTAGCCTACGAGCAGTACTTC
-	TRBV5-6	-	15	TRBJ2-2	CASSGRTVYTGELFF	TGTGCCAGCAGCGGGCGGACAGTATACACCGGGGAGCTGTTTTTT
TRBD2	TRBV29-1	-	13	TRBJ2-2	CSVRRESTGELFF	TGCAGCGTCCGGCGGGAGAGCACCGGGGAGCTGTTTTTT
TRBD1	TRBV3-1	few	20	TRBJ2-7	CARSPRRQGDTPFSSYEQYF	TGTGCCCGCAGCCCCCGCCGACAGGGGGACACCCCCTTCAGCTCCTACGAGCAGTACTTC
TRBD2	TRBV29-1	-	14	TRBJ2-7	CSVEGLAVEGEQYF	TGCAGCGTAGAGGGACTAGCGGTGGAAGGCGAGCAGTACTTC
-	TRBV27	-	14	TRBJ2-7	CASSLNRDNYEQYF	TGTGCCAGCAGTCTGAACCGGGACAACTACGAGCAGTACTTC
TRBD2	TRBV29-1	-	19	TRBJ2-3	CSVEGRGLAGGTSTDTQYF	TGCAGCGTTGAAGGTCGTGGACTAGCGGGAGGCACGAGCACAGATACGCAGTATTTT
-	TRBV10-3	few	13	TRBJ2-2	CAIMDPNTGELFF	TGTGCCATCATGGACCCGAACACCGGGGAGCTGTTTTTT
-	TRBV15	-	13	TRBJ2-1	CATSNPGRDEQFF	TGTGCCACCAGCAATCCGGGACGGGATGAGCAGTTCTTC
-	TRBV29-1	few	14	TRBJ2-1	CSVVGRLSYNEQFF	TGCAGCGTTGTGGGCAGGCTCTCCTACAATGAGCAGTTCTTC
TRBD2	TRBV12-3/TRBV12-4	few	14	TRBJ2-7	CASSLGAGVTQQYF	TGTGCCAGCAGTTTAGGAGCGGGAGTAACTCAGCAGTACTTC
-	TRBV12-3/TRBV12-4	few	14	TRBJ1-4	CASSLSERTEKLFF	TGTGCCAGCAGTTTATCGGAGCGGACGGAAAAACTGTTTTTT
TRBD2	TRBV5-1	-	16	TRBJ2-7	CASSVGLAGEGYEQYF	TGCGCCAGCAGCGTTGGACTAGCGGGGGAGGGTTACGAGCAGTACTTC
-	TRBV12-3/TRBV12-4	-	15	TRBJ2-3	CASSPTWGWTDTQYF	TGTGCCAGCAGCCCTACGTGGGGGTGGACAGATACGCAGTATTTT
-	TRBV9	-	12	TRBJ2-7	CASSDTGYEQYF	TGTGCCAGCAGCGATACGGGCTACGAGCAGTACTTC
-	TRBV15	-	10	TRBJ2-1	CATGEDEQFF	TGTGCCACTGGGGAGGATGAGCAGTTCTTC